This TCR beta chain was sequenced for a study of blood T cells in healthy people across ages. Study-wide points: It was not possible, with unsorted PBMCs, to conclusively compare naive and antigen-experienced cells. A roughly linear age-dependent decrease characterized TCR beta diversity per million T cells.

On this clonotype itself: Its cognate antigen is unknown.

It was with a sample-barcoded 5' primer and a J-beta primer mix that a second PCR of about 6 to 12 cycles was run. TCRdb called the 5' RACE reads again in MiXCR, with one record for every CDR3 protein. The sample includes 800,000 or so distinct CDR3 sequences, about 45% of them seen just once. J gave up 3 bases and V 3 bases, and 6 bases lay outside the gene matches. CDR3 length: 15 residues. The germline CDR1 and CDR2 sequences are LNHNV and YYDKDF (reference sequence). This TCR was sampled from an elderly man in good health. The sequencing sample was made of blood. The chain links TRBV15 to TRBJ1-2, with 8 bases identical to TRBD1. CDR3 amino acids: CATSRGRGQDYGYTF. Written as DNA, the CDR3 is TGTGCCACCAGCAGGGGCAGGGGGCAGGACTATGGCTACACCTTC.